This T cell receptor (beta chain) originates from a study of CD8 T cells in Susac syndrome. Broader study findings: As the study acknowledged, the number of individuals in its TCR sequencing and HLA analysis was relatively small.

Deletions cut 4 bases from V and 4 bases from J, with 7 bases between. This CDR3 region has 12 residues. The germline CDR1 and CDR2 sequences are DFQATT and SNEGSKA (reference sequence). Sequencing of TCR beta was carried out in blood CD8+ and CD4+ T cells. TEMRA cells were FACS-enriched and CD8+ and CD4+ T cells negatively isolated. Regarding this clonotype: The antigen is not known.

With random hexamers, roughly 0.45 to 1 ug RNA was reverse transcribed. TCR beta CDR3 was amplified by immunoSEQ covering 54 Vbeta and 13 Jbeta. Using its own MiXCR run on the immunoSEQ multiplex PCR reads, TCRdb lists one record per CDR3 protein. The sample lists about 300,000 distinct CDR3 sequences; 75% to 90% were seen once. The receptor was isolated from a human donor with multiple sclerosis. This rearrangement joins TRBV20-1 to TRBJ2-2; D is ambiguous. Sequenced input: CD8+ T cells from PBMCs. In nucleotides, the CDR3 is TGCAGTGCTACCTACCGCACCGGGGAGCTGTTTTTT. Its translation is CSATYRTGELFF.